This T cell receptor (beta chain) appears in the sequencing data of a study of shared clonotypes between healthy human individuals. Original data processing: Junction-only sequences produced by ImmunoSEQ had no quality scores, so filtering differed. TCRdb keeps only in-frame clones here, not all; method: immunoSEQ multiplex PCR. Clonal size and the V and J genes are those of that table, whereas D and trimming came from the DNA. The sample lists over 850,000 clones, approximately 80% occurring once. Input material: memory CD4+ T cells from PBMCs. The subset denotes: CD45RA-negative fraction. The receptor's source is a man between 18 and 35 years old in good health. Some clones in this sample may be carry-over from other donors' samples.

CDR3 sequence: CASSLLNTDTQYF. The CDR3 coding sequence is TGTGCCAGCAGCTTATTGAACACAGATACGCAGTATTTT. V is TRBV7-2 and J is TRBJ2-3, with D unresolved. Germline loops: CDR1 SGHTA, CDR2 FQGNSA. This CDR3 is built from 13 residues. V lost 2 bases to trimming and J lost 2 bases, with 5 bases between them.